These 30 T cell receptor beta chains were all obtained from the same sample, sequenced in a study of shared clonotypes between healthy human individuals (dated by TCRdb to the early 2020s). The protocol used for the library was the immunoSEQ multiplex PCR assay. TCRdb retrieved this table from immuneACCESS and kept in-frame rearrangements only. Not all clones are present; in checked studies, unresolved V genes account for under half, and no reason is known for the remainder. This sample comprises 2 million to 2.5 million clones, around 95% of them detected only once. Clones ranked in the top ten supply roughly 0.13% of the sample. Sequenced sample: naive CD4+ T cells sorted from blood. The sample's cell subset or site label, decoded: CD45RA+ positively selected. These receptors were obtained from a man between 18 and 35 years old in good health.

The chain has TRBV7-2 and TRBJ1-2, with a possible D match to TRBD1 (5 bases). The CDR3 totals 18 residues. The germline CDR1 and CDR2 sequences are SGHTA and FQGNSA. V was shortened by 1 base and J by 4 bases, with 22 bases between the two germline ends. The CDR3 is CASSLGGSGKAVGYGYTF. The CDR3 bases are TGTGCCAGCAGCTTAGGTGGTTCAGGGAAGGCAGTGGGCTATGGCTACACCTTC.

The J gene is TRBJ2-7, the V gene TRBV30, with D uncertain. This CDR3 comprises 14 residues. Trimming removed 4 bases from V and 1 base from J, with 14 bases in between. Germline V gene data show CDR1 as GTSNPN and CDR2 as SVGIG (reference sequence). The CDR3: CAWNAGRSSYEQYF. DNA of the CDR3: TGTGCCTGGAACGCCGGCAGGTCTTCCTACGAGCAGTACTTC.

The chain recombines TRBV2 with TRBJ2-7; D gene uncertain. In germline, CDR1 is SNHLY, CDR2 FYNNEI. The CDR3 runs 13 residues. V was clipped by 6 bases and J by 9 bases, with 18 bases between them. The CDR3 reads CASSSPWGGMQYF. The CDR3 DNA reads TGTGCCAGCAGCTCCCCATGGGGTGGAATGCAGTACTTC.

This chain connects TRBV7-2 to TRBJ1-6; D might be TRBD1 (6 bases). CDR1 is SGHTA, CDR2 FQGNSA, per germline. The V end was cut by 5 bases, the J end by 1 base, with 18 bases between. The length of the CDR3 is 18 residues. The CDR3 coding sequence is TGTGCCAGCAGCCTGTTGTTTATAAGGGGGTCCTATAATTCACCCCTCCACTTT. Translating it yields CASSLLFIRGSYNSPLHF.

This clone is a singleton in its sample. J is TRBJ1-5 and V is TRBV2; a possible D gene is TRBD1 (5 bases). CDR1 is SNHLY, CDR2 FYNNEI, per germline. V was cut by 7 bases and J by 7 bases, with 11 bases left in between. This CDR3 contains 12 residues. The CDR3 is CASMGGAQPQHF. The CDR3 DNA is TGTGCCAGCATGGGAGGGGCGCAGCCCCAGCATTTT.

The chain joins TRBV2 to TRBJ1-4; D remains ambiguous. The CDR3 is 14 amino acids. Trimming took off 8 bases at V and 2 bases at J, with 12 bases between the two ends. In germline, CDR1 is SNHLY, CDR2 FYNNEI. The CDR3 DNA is TGTGCCAGCCGGTTGGAAAGCACTAATGAAAAACTGTTTTTT. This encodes CASRLESTNEKLFF.

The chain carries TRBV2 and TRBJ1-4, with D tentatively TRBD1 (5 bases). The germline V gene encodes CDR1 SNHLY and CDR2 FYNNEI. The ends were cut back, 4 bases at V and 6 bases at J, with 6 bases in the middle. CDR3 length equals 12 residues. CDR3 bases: TGTGCCAGCAGTGCCAGGGATGAAAAACTGTTTTTT. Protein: CASSARDEKLFF.

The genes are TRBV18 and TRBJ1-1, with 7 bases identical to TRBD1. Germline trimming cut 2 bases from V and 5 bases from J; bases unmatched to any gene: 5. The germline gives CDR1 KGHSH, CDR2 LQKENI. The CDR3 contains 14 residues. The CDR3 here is CASSPETGRTEAFF. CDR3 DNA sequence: TGTGCCAGCTCACCAGAGACAGGGAGGACTGAAGCTTTCTTT.

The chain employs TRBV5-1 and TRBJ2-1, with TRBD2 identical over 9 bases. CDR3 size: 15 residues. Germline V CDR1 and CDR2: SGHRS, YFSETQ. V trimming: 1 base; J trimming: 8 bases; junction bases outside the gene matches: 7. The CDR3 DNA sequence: TGCGCCAGCAGCTTGAGGCTAGCGGGACTCGATGAGCAGTTCTTC. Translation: CASSLRLAGLDEQFF.

The chain's CDR3 is CSVETSSASSYNEQFF. CDR3 bases: TGCAGCGTTGAAACCTCAAGCGCCAGCTCCTACAATGAGCAGTTCTTC. This chain uses TRBV29-1 with TRBJ2-1; D ambiguous. The CDR3 totals 16 residues. Trimming cost V 2 bases and J 0 bases, with 14 bases left between them. Germline loops: CDR1 SQVTM, CDR2 ANQGSEA.

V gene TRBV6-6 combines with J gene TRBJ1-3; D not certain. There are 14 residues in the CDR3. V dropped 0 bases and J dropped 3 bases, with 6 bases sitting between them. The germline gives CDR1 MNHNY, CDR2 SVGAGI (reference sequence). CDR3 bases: TGTGCCAGCAGTTACTCGGACGGTGGAAACACCATATATTTT. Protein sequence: CASSYSDGGNTIYF.

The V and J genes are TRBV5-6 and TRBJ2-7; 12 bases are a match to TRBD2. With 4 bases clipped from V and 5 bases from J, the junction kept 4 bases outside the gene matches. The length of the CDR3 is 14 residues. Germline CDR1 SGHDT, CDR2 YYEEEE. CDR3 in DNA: TGTGCCAGCAGCCCTAGCGGGGGGGCCGACGAGCAGTACTTC. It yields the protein CASSPSGGADEQYF.

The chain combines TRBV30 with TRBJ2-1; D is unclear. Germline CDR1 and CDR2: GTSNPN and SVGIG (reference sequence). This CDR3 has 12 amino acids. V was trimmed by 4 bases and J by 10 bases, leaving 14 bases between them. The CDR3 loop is CAWIKPGSEQFF. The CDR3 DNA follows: TGTGCCTGGATCAAACCGGGCTCAGAGCAGTTCTTC.

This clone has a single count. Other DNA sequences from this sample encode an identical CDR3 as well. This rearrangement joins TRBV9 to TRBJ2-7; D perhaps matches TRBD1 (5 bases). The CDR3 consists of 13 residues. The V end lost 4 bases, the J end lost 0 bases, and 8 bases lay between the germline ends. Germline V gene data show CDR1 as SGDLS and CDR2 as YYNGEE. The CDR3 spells CASSPRASYEQYF. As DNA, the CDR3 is TGTGCCAGCAGCCCCAGGGCCTCCTACGAGCAGTACTTC.

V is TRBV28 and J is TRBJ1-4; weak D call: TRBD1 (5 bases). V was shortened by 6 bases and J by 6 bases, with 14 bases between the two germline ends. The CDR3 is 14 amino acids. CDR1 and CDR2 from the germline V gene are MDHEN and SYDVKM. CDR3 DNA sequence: TGTGCCAGCAGGCTGGGGCAGGGCTATGAAAAACTGTTTTTT. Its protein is CASRLGQGYEKLFF.

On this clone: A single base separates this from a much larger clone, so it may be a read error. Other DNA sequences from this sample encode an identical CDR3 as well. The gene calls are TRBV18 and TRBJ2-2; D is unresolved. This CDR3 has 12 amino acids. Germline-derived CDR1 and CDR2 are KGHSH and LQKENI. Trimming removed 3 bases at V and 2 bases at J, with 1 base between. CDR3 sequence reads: CASSPNTGELFF. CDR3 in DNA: TGTGCCAGCTCACCTAACACCGGGGAGCTGTTTTTT.

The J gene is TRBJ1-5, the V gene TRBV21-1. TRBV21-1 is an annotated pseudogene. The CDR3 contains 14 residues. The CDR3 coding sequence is TGTGCCAGCACCGGGGGGGGAGACAATCAGCCCCAGCATTTT. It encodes CASTGGGDNQPQHF.

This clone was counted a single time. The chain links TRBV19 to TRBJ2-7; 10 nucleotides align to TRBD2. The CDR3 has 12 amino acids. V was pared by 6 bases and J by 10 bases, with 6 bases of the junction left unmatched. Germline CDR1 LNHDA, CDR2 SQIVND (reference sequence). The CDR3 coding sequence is TGTGCCAGTAGGGAGCTAGCGGGAGTTCAGTACTTC. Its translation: CASRELAGVQYF.

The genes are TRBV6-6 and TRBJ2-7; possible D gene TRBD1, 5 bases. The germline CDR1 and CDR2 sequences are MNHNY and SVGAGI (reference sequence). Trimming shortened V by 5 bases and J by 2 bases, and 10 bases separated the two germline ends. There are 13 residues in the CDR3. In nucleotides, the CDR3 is TGTGCCAGCAGTCCGGACAAGCCCTACGAGCAGTACTTC. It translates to CASSPDKPYEQYF.

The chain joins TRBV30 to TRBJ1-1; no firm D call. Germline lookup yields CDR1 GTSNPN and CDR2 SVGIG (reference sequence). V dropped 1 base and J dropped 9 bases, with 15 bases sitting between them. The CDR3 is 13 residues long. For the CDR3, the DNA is TGTGCCTGGAGTGGAGACGTTACAAGGAAAGCTTTCTTT. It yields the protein CAWSGDVTRKAFF.

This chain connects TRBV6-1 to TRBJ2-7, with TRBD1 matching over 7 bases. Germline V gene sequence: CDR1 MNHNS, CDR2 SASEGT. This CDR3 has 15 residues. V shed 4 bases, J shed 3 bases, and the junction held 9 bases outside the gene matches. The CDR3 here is CASSGPGQKDYEQYF. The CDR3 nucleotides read TGTGCCAGCAGTGGTCCGGGACAGAAGGACTACGAGCAGTACTTC.

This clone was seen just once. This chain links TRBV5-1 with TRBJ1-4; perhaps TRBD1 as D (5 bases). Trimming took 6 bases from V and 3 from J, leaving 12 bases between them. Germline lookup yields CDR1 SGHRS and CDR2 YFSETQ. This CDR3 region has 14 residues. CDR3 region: CASTLRDSNEKLFF. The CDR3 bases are TGCGCCAGCACCCTCAGGGATTCTAATGAAAAACTGTTTTTT. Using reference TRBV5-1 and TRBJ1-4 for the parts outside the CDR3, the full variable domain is KAGVTQTPRYLIKTRGQQVTLSCSPISGHRSVSWYQQTPGQGLQFLFEYFSETQRNKGNFPGRFSGRQFSNSRSEMNVSTLELGDSALYLCASTLRDSNEKLFFGSGTQLSVL.

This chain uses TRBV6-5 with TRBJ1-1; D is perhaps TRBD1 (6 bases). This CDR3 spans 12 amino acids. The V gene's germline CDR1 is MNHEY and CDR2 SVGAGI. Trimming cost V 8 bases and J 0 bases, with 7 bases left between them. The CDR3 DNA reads TGTGCCAGCCGACAGGTGAACACTGAAGCTTTCTTT. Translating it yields CASRQVNTEAFF.

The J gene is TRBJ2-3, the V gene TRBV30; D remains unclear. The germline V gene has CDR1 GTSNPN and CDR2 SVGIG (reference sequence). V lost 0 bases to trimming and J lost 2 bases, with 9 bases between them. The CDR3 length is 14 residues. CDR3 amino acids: CAWSVLSLTDTQYF. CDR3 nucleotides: TGTGCCTGGAGTGTACTTTCACTCACAGATACGCAGTATTTT. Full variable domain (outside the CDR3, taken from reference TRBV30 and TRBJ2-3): SQTIHQWPATLVQPVGSPLSLECTVEGTSNPNLYWYRQAAGRGLQLLFYSVGIGQISSEVPQNLSASRPQDRQFILSSKKLLLSDSGFYLCAWSVLSLTDTQYFGPGTRLTVL.

In DNA form, the CDR3 reads TGTGCCTGGGGACTAGCGGGGGCCAATACGCAGTATTTT. Amino acid sequence: CAWGLAGANTQYF. This chain connects TRBV30 to TRBJ2-3, with TRBD2 matching over 13 bases. Germline V lookup: CDR1 GTSNPN, CDR2 SVGIG (reference sequence). This CDR3 comprises 13 residues. Losses at the gene ends were 5 bases for V and 7 bases for J; bases not matched to a gene: 3. Combining the CDR3 with reference TRBV30 and TRBJ2-3 gives the whole variable domain SQTIHQWPATLVQPVGSPLSLECTVEGTSNPNLYWYRQAAGRGLQLLFYSVGIGQISSEVPQNLSASRPQDRQFILSSKKLLLSDSGFYLCAWGLAGANTQYFGPGTRLTVL.

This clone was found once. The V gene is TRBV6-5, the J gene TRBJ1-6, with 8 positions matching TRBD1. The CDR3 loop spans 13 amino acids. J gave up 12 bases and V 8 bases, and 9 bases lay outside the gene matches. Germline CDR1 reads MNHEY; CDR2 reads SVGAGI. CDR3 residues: CASALQGGRPLHF. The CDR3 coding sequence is TGTGCCAGCGCCTTACAGGGGGGGAGACCCCTCCACTTT.

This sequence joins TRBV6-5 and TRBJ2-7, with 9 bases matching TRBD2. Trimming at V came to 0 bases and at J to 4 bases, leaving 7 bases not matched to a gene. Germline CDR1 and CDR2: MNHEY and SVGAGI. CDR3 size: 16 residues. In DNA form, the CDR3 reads TGTGCCAGCAGTTACTCTTTCGCGGGAGGGCAATACGAGCAGTACTTC. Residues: CASSYSFAGGQYEQYF.

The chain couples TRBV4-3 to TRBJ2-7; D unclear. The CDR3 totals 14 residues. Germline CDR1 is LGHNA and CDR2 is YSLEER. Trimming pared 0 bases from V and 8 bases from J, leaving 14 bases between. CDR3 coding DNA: TGCGCCAGCAGCCAAGACTACAGCGTAAACAAGCAGTACTTC. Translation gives CASSQDYSVNKQYF.

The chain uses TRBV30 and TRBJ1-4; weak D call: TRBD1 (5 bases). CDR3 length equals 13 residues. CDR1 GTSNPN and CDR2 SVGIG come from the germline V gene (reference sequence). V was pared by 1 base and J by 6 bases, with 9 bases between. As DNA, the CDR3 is TGTGCCTGGAGTGGGGGGTTGTATGAAAAACTGTTTTTT. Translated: CAWSGGLYEKLFF. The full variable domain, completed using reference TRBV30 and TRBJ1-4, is SQTIHQWPATLVQPVGSPLSLECTVEGTSNPNLYWYRQAAGRGLQLLFYSVGIGQISSEVPQNLSASRPQDRQFILSSKKLLLSDSGFYLCAWSGGLYEKLFFGSGTQLSVL.

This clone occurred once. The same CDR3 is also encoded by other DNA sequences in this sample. The CDR3 DNA follows: TGTGCCAGCTCACCAGGGACTTCCTACGAGCAGTACTTC. It yields the protein CASSPGTSYEQYF. The genes are TRBV18 and TRBJ2-7, with D perhaps TRBD2 (6 bases). The CDR3 runs to 13 residues. Germline values: CDR1 KGHSH, CDR2 LQKENI. The germline V and J ends were trimmed by 2 bases and 1 base, with 6 bases remaining between them. Combining the CDR3 with reference TRBV18 and TRBJ2-7 gives the whole variable domain NAGVMQNPRHLVRRRGQEARLRCSPMKGHSHVYWYRQLPEEGLKFMVYLQKENIIDESGMPKERFSAEFPKEGPSILRIQQVVRGDSAAYFCASSPGTSYEQYFGPGTRLTVT.